This T cell receptor beta chain was identified in a study of T-cell reconstitution after alpha-beta-depleted transplantation in children. Unique molecular identifiers were used in preparing the TCRbeta library. TCRdb re-called the PCR reads with MiXCR, one entry per CDR3 protein. The sample comprises a few hundred thousand distinct CDR3 sequences, 11% of which are singletons, and around 20% rests with the top ten. This clonotype was counted ten times or more. Its antigen is currently unknown. Study-level points and caveats: T-cell numbers and diversity one year post-transplant derived largely from freshly generated T cells. About two months after transplant, alpha-beta T cells reportedly came from several hundred expanded graft clones.

Between the trimmed V and J ends, which lost 5 bases and 4 bases, there was a span of 15 bases. The CDR3 extends over 14 amino acids. Germline-derived CDR1 and CDR2 are SGHVS and FQNEAQ. This clonotype was obtained from a male patient under 10 years old who had a stem cell transplant for chronic granulomatous disease, so the T cells may come from the graft donor. The sequencing used peripheral blood, collected 180 days after TCRalphabeta/CD19-depleted stem cell transplant. J is TRBJ2-7 and V is TRBV7-8; perhaps D is TRBD1 or TRBD2 (5 bases each). The CDR3, as DNA: TGTGCCAGCAGCCAGGATCGGGGCACATACGAGCAGTACTTC. Its protein product is CASSQDRGTYEQYF. Variable domain in full (rest from reference TRBV7-8 and TRBJ2-7): GAGVSQSPRYKVAKRGQDVALRCDPISGHVSLFWYQQALGQGPEFLTYFQNEAQLDKSGLPSDRFFAERPEGSVSTLKIQRTQQEDSAVYLCASSQDRGTYEQYFGPGTRLTVT.